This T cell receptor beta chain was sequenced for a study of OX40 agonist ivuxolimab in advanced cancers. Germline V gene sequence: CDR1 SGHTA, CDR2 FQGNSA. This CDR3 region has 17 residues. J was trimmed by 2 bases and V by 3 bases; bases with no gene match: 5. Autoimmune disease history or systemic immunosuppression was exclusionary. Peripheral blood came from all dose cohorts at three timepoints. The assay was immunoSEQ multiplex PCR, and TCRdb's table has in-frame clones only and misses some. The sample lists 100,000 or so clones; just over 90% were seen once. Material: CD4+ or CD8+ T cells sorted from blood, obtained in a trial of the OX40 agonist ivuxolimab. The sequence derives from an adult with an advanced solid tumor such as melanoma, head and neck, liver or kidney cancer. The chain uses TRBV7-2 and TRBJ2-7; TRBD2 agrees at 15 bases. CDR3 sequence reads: CASSLRTSGREAYEQYF. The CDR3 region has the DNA TGTGCCAGCAGCTTGAGGACTAGCGGGAGGGAGGCCTACGAGCAGTACTTC.